This TCR beta chain was recorded in a study of identical twins. The length of the CDR3 is 14 residues. With 3 bases removed from V and 2 bases from J, the gap between germline ends came to 10 bases. Germline values: CDR1 MNHNS, CDR2 SASEGT. Of note for this clonotype: Its antigen is undetermined.

Study-wide results and caveats: With abundant cord blood beta clonotypes, insertions were fewer; memory repertoires showed no such pattern.

From the 5' RACE reads, TCRdb called clonotypes with MiXCR, one entry per CDR3 protein. The table has 500,000 to 600,000 distinct CDR3 sequences, 22% seen once; the top ten hold roughly 0.91%. This same sample was also part of a study on T cells expressing NK-cell markers.

This TCR was recovered from a woman aged 18-29 years in good health. The chain combines TRBV6-1 with TRBJ1-2; tentatively, D is TRBD1 (5 bases). The sequenced sample consisted of CD4+ T cells sorted from blood. The CDR3 DNA reads TGTGCCAGCAGTGATCTCGGGGCCAACTATGGCTACACCTTC. Its protein product is CASSDLGANYGYTF.